Presented here are 7 T cell receptor beta chains from one specimen sequenced in a study of OX40 agonist ivuxolimab in advanced cancers. Profiling relied on immunoSEQ multiplex PCR, and the TCRdb table lists in-frame clones only, not all of them. The sample includes approximately 60,000 clones, approximately 87% seen only once; the top ten take roughly 2%. Sample: CD4+ or CD8+ T cells sorted from blood, taken in a trial of the OX40 agonist ivuxolimab. These receptors originate from an adult with an advanced solid tumor such as melanoma, head and neck, liver or kidney cancer.

The chain links TRBV4-1 to TRBJ1-3; the D gene is possibly TRBD1 (6 bases). Germline CDR1 reads MGHRA; CDR2 reads YSYEKL. V shed 4 bases and J shed 0 bases, with 16 bases lying between them. The CDR3 loop spans 17 amino acids. The CDR3 spells CASSRTLQGSSGNTIYF. The CDR3 DNA follows: TGCGCCAGCAGCCGGACGTTACAGGGAAGCTCTGGAAACACCATATATTTT.

The V call is TRBV7-2, the J call TRBJ1-2; D gene ambiguous. The V gene lost 6 bases and the J gene lost 7 bases, with 15 bases spanning the gap. This CDR3 spans 13 amino acids. Germline loops: CDR1 SGHTA, CDR2 FQGNSA. The CDR3 DNA follows: TGTGCCAGCAGTCAGTGGGCGAGAGGTGGCTACACCTTC. Protein sequence: CASSQWARGGYTF.

This chain joins TRBV19 and TRBJ2-3; possibly TRBD2 for D (5 bases). Germline lookup yields CDR1 LNHDA and CDR2 SQIVND (reference sequence). V was cut by 2 bases and J by 1 base, with 10 bases left in between. CDR3 length: 15 residues. The CDR3 region is CASSIWGVGTDTQYF. Written as DNA, the CDR3 is TGTGCCAGTAGTATATGGGGAGTCGGCACAGATACGCAGTATTTT. Full variable domain (remainder filled in from reference TRBV19 and TRBJ2-3): DGGITQSPKYLFRKEGQNVTLSCEQNLNHDAMYWYRQDPGQGLRLIYYSQIVNDFQKGDIAEGYSVSREKKESFPLTVTSAQKNPTAFYLCASSIWGVGTDTQYFGPGTRLTVL.

The chain is built from TRBV30 and TRBJ2-5, with D unresolved. The CDR3 length is 13 residues. V was pared by 0 bases and J by 5 bases, with 10 bases between. Per the germline V gene, CDR1 is GTSNPN and CDR2 is SVGIG (reference sequence). The CDR3 nucleotides are TGTGCCTGGAGTGTCCGGAGATTGGAGACCCAGTACTTC. This sequence encodes CAWSVRRLETQYF.

The genes are TRBV25-1 and TRBJ1-1; perhaps TRBD1 as D (5 bases). CDR1 is MGHDK, CDR2 SYGVNS, per germline. The CDR3 is 16 residues long. With 0 bases removed from V and 0 bases from J, the gap between germline ends came to 11 bases. The CDR3 spells CASSEYSGNMNTEAFF. The CDR3, as DNA: TGTGCCAGCAGTGAATATTCAGGGAACATGAACACTGAAGCTTTCTTT.

This chain connects TRBV9 to TRBJ1-3; possibly TRBD1 for D (5 bases). The germline V gene encodes CDR1 SGDLS and CDR2 YYNGEE. This CDR3 contains 15 residues. Trimming cost V 0 bases and J 1 base, with 8 bases left between them. Here the CDR3 DNA reads TGTGCCAGCAGCGTAGGCCGGGGGTCTGGAAACACCATATATTTT. Protein: CASSVGRGSGNTIYF.

The chain uses TRBV28 and TRBJ1-4; maybe TRBD1 (6 bases). This CDR3 is 13 amino acids long. The germline CDR1 and CDR2 sequences are MDHEN and SYDVKM. V lost 5 bases to trimming and J lost 14 bases, with 18 bases between them. In nucleotides, the CDR3 is TGTGCCAGCAGTGGACCCGACAGGAGAGAGCTGTTTTTT. It codes for CASSGPDRRELFF.